Listed below are T cell receptor beta chains from one sample, sequenced in a study of blood T cell repertoires in COVID-19. TCRdb's table, derived via immunoSEQ multiplex PCR, lists solely in-frame clones and lacks some. Of roughly 100,000 clones listed, 70% to 90% are singletons. Source material: peripheral blood. These receptors came from a man over 45 in a cohort sampled during active COVID-19. Both conserved end residues are part of each CDR3. Size is stated for part of the rows, as once, few or many counts, or as a class when the clone is expanded.

TRBV11-3 - CASSGRVGAGVVETQYF
TRBV29-1 - CSVRDNRGGTQYF
TRBV7-8 - CASSARVAGGRVLPDTQYF
TRBV9 - CASSVEARREQYF
TRBV18 - CASSHGADYEQYF
TRBV19 - CASSMGGIYGYTF
TRBV28 - CATITGLNYGYTF
TRBV7-2 once CASSFITGDTQYF
TRBV6-6 - CASSRGTGWDYNSPLHF
TRBV18 - CASSPGLAQETQYF
TRBV19 few CASSITGGNQPQHF
TRBV24-1 - CATSDSGQGLNTGELFF
TRBV5-6 - CASSLGGQESNQPQHF
TRBV5-5 - CASSAGTGVSYNEQFF
TRBV5-5 once CASSSRDRDYNEQFF
TRBV7-8 few CASSPQGRNSPLHF
TRBV10-3 - CAISESRDYEQYF
TRBV6-2/TRBV6-3 once CASSGRGADTDTQYF
TRBV7-8 - CASSSRTGTGSGANVLTF
TRBV6-5 - CASSNRVGEQFF
TRBV14 - CASSQYRGRNTEAFF
TRBV27 - CASSSPTGTNTGELFF
TRBV18 - CASSPRVRAYEQYF
TRBV7-9 few CASSVVRTGSSEQYF
TRBV5-1 - CASSFGQNNSPLHF
TRBV5-1 - CASSTGFPSSYNEQFF
TRBV5-6 once CASSLDRGGGETQYF